These 19 T cell receptor beta chains were all obtained from the same sample, sequenced in a study of beta chain features in type 1 diabetes. Sequenced material consisted of expressed TCRB transcripts (all of the isolated RNA was reverse transcribed). Clones were read by immunoSEQ multiplex PCR, and TCRdb kept only the in-frame ones, dropping some. The profile shows 450,000 to 550,000 clones, approximately 30% of them singletons. The sequenced sample was naive CD4+ T cells from blood. These receptors all stem from a man aged 18 to 29 in good health.

Comments on this clone: Other DNA sequences in this sample translate to the same CDR3. The V call is TRBV18, the J call TRBJ2-7; 7 bases agree with TRBD1. The CDR3 has 14 amino acids. V was clipped by 3 bases and J by 1 base; unmatched bases: 3. The germline V gene encodes CDR1 KGHSH and CDR2 LQKENI. The CDR3 reads CASSPTGHSYEQYF. As DNA, the CDR3 is TGTGCCAGCTCACCGACAGGGCATTCCTACGAGCAGTACTTC. The complete variable domain, with remaining parts taken from reference TRBV18 and TRBJ2-7, reads NAGVMQNPRHLVRRRGQEARLRCSPMKGHSHVYWYRQLPEEGLKFMVYLQKENIIDESGMPKERFSAEFPKEGPSILRIQQVVRGDSAAYFCASSPTGHSYEQYFGPGTRLTVT.

This clone has only a few counts. This chain connects TRBV4-3 to TRBJ2-1; D is perhaps TRBD1 or TRBD2 (5 bases each). Germline V lookup: CDR1 LGHNA, CDR2 YSLEER. This CDR3 has 13 amino acids. Trimming cost V 0 bases and J 15 bases, with 15 bases left between them. The CDR3 DNA is TGCGCCAGCAGCCAAGATCCGGGATTGGGGCCGTTCTTC. Translation gives CASSQDPGLGPFF.

V and J are TRBV30 and TRBJ1-1; TRBD1 agrees at 7 bases. In germline, CDR1 is GTSNPN, CDR2 SVGIG (reference sequence). The length of the CDR3 is 13 residues. V gave up 2 bases and J gave up 5 bases; unmatched junction bases: 5. The chain's CDR3 is CAWSRMGQTEAFF. The CDR3 nucleotides are TGTGCCTGGAGTAGAATGGGACAGACTGAAGCTTTCTTT. The full variable domain, its missing parts supplied by reference TRBV30 and TRBJ1-1, is SQTIHQWPATLVQPVGSPLSLECTVEGTSNPNLYWYRQAAGRGLQLLFYSVGIGQISSEVPQNLSASRPQDRQFILSSKKLLLSDSGFYLCAWSRMGQTEAFFGQGTRLTVV.

This clone has more than one count but fewer than ten. CDR3 bases: TGCGCCAGCAGCTCCGGGACTGCCGGCTCCTACAATGAGCAGTTCTTC. This codes for CASSSGTAGSYNEQFF. The V and J genes are TRBV5-1 and TRBJ2-1; D is possibly TRBD2 (6 bases). Germline-derived CDR1 and CDR2 are SGHRS and YFSETQ. CDR3 size: 16 residues. Trimming removed 3 bases from V and 0 bases from J, with 13 bases in between.

This clone was recorded once. The chain uses TRBV7-2 and TRBJ1-2, with D possibly TRBD1 on 6 matching bases. V was cut by 5 bases and J by 1 base, with 8 bases left in between. Germline V gene lookup returns CDR1 SGHTA and CDR2 FQGNSA. The CDR3 loop spans 13 amino acids. The chain's CDR3 is CASSPDSNYGYTF. The CDR3 DNA reads TGTGCCAGCAGCCCGGACAGTAACTATGGCTACACCTTC.

The V call is TRBV30, the J call TRBJ2-5; 8 positions agree with TRBD1. Germline CDR1 is GTSNPN and CDR2 is SVGIG (reference sequence). Trimming at V came to 4 bases and at J to 1 base, leaving 5 bases not matched to a gene. The CDR3 loop spans 14 amino acids. In DNA, the CDR3 is TGTGCCTGGACCCCTGACAGGGGCCAAGAGACCCAGTACTTC. Protein product: CAWTPDRGQETQYF.

The chain combines TRBV30 with TRBJ2-1; 8 bases match TRBD1. V shed 2 bases and J 10 bases; nucleotides not matched to a gene: 4. CDR3 size: 12 residues. Germline V gene data show CDR1 as GTSNPN and CDR2 as SVGIG (reference sequence). CDR3 sequence reads: CAWSTTGVEQFF. The CDR3 bases are TGTGCCTGGAGTACGACAGGGGTCGAGCAGTTCTTC.

This clone occurred a few times. The chain combines TRBV9 with TRBJ2-7; TRBD2 aligns across 8 bases. The CDR3 totals 13 residues. Germline CDR1 and CDR2: SGDLS and YYNGEE. With 2 bases clipped from V and 5 bases from J, the junction kept 3 bases outside the gene matches. The CDR3 spells CASSVAAGDEQYF. As DNA, the CDR3 is TGTGCCAGCAGCGTCGCAGCGGGAGACGAGCAGTACTTC.

This clone was seen a few times. This chain links TRBV15 with TRBJ2-3; 7 bases map to TRBD2. The CDR3 extends over 14 amino acids. Germline V gives CDR1 LNHNV, CDR2 YYDKDF (reference sequence). V lost 11 bases to trimming and J lost 2 bases; unmatched junction nucleotides: 10. In DNA form, the CDR3 reads TGTGCCTACTCGTCTGGGAGGGACACAGATACGCAGTATTTT. Translation gives CAYSSGRDTDTQYF. Combining the CDR3 with reference TRBV15 and TRBJ2-3 gives the whole variable domain DAMVIQNPRYQVTQFGKPVTLSCSQTLNHNVMYWYQQKSSQAPKLLFHYYDKDFNNEADTPDNFQSRRPNTSFCFLDIRSPGLGDTAMYLCAYSSGRDTDTQYFGPGTRLTVL.

V is TRBV28 and J is TRBJ1-5; D gene unclear. The CDR3 covers 17 residues. Germline V gene lookup returns CDR1 MDHEN and CDR2 SYDVKM. Deletions cut 2 bases from V and 2 bases from J, with 16 bases between. CDR3 sequence (DNA): TGTGCCAGCAGTTTAGGTCGGGGAGCAATGCGCAATCAGCCCCAGCATTTT. Translated, it gives CASSLGRGAMRNQPQHF.

This clone occurred a few times. J is TRBJ2-2 and V is TRBV30; 10 bases match TRBD1. The CDR3 sequence is 15 residues long. Trimming took 6 bases from V and 5 from J; bases not matched to a gene: 9. Per the germline V gene, CDR1 is GTSNPN and CDR2 is SVGIG (reference sequence). The CDR3 loop reads CACPRRGQGTGELFF. The CDR3 region has the DNA TGTGCCTGCCCCCGAAGGGGACAGGGGACCGGGGAGCTGTTTTTT.

The CDR3 region has the DNA TGTGCCAGCAGTGGGGGCGGGGTCGAGACCCAGTACTTC. This encodes CASSGGGVETQYF. V and J are TRBV6-1 and TRBJ2-5; tentatively, D is TRBD2 (6 bases). CDR1 MNHNS and CDR2 SASEGT come from the germline V gene. The CDR3 totals 13 residues. V lost 4 bases, J lost 5 bases, and 11 bases lay in between.

This clone occurred a few times. This chain connects TRBV29-1 to TRBJ2-2; 12 positions match TRBD2. V was pared by 3 bases and J by 5 bases, with 1 base of the junction left unmatched. There are 14 residues in the CDR3. Per the germline V gene, CDR1 is SQVTM and CDR2 is ANQGSEA. The CDR3 sequence: CSVDTSGRTGELFF. CDR3 nucleotides: TGCAGCGTTGACACTAGCGGGAGGACCGGGGAGCTGTTTTTT.

The CDR3 loop is CASRLAGGGTDTQYF. CDR3 sequence (DNA): TGTGCCAGCAGACTAGCGGGAGGAGGGACAGATACGCAGTATTTT. The chain carries TRBV2 and TRBJ2-3, with TRBD2 matching 12 bases. This CDR3 has 15 amino acids. The V gene end was trimmed by 6 bases and the J gene end by 3 bases; junction bases not matched to a gene: 4. Germline CDR1 reads SNHLY; CDR2 reads FYNNEI.

A note on this clone: Other DNA sequences in this sample translate to the same CDR3. The V call is TRBV30, the J call TRBJ1-5; no firm D call. V was cut by 2 bases and J by 0 bases, with 5 bases left in between. CDR3 size: 13 residues. Germline CDR1 is GTSNPN and CDR2 is SVGIG (reference sequence). The CDR3 loop reads CAWSTDSNQPQHF. The DNA of the CDR3 is TGTGCCTGGAGTACAGATAGCAATCAGCCCCAGCATTTT.

This clone turned up a few times. The chain uses TRBV4-3 and TRBJ1-2; 9 bases match TRBD1. Germline V gene data show CDR1 as LGHNA and CDR2 as YSLEER. The CDR3 runs 16 residues. Germline trimming cut 0 bases from V and 3 bases from J; bases unmatched to any gene: 5. The CDR3 bases are TGCGCCAGCAGCCAAGATGTGGGACAGGGCCACTATGGCTACACCTTC. Its translation is CASSQDVGQGHYGYTF.

The count of this clone is one. The chain couples TRBV4-2 to TRBJ2-3, with 10 positions matching TRBD2. V trimming: 1 base; J trimming: 3 bases; junction bases outside the gene matches: 7. Germline V lookup: CDR1 LGHNA, CDR2 YNFKEQ. The CDR3 runs 17 residues. CDR3 coding DNA: TGTGCCAGCAGCCAAGTCTGGGAGACTAGCGGGACAGATACGCAGTATTTT. As protein: CASSQVWETSGTDTQYF.

V gene TRBV15 combines with J gene TRBJ2-5; D gene uncertain. The CDR3 sequence is 15 residues long. V lost 4 bases to trimming and J lost 2 bases, with 14 bases between them. CDR1 is LNHNV and CDR2 is YYDKDF in the germline V gene (reference sequence). This CDR3 is CATSTPLGSQETQYF. The CDR3 nucleotides read TGTGCCACCAGCACCCCCTTGGGTTCTCAAGAGACCCAGTACTTC.

In its sample, this clone was seen a few times. The chain employs TRBV5-1 and TRBJ2-1; perhaps TRBD2 as D (6 bases). The CDR3 length is 16 residues. Trimming took 4 bases from V and 4 from J, leaving 18 bases between them. Per the germline V gene, CDR1 is SGHRS and CDR2 is YFSETQ. CDR3 loop: CASSATTRGGYNEQFF. The CDR3 region has the DNA TGCGCCAGCAGCGCCACAACTAGAGGAGGGTACAATGAGCAGTTCTTC. The whole variable domain, filled in from reference TRBV5-1 and TRBJ2-1, reads KAGVTQTPRYLIKTRGQQVTLSCSPISGHRSVSWYQQTPGQGLQFLFEYFSETQRNKGNFPGRFSGRQFSNSRSEMNVSTLELGDSALYLCASSATTRGGYNEQFFGPGTRLTVL.